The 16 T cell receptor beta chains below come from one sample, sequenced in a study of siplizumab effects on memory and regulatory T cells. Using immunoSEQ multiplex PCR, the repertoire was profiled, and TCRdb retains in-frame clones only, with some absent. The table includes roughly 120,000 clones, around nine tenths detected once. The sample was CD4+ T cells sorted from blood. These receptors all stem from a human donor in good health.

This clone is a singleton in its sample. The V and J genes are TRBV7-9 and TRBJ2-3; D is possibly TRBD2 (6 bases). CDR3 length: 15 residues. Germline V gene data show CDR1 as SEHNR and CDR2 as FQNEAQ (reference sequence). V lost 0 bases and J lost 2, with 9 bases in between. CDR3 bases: TGTGCCAGCAGCTTAGCGGGAGGACCCACAGATACGCAGTATTTT. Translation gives CASSLAGGPTDTQYF.

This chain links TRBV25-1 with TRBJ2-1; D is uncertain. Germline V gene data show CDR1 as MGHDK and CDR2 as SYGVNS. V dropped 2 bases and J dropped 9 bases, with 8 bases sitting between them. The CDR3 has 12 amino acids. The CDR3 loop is CASSEGWGEQFF. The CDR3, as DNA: TGTGCCAGCAGTGAAGGGTGGGGTGAGCAGTTCTTC.

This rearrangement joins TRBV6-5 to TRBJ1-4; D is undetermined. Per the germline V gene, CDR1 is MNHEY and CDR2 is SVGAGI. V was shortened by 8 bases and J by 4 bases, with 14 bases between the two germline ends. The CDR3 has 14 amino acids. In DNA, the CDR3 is TGTGCCAGCGGGCTAGACGGACTTAATGAAAAACTGTTTTTT. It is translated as CASGLDGLNEKLFF.

The CDR3 reads CASSQQGSYGYTF. The CDR3 region has the DNA TGTGCCAGCTCACAACAGGGAAGCTATGGCTACACCTTC. The gene calls are TRBV18 and TRBJ1-2, with a tentative D call TRBD1 (6 bases). Germline lookup yields CDR1 KGHSH and CDR2 LQKENI. Trimming cost V 4 bases and J 4 bases, with 10 bases left between them. The CDR3 is 13 amino acids. The complete variable domain, with remaining parts taken from reference TRBV18 and TRBJ1-2, reads NAGVMQNPRHLVRRRGQEARLRCSPMKGHSHVYWYRQLPEEGLKFMVYLQKENIIDESGMPKERFSAEFPKEGPSILRIQQVVRGDSAAYFCASSQQGSYGYTFGSGTRLTVV.

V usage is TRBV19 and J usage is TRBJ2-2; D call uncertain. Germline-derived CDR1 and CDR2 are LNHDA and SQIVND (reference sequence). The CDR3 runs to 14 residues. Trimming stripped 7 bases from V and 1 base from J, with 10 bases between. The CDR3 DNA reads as TGTGCCAGTACCCCATTGAGGAACACCGGGGAGCTGTTTTTT. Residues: CASTPLRNTGELFF.

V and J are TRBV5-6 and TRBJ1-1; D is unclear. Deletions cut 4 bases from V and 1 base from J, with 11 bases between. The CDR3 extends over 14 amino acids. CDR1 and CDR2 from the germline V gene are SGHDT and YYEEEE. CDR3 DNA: TGTGCCAGCAGCGACCTCCAATGGAACACTGAAGCTTTCTTT. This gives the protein CASSDLQWNTEAFF.

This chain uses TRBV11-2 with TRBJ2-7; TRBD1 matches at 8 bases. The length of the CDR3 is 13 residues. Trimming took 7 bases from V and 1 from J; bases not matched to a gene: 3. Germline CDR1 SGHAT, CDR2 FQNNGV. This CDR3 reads CASIRTGSYEQYF. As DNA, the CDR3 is TGTGCCAGCATCAGGACAGGGTCCTACGAGCAGTACTTC.

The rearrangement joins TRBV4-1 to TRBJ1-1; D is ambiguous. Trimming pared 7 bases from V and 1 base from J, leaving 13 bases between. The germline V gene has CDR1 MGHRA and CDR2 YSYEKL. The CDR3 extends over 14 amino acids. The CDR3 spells CASTRVNANTEAFF. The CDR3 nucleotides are TGCGCCAGCACCCGGGTGAATGCGAACACTGAAGCTTTCTTT.

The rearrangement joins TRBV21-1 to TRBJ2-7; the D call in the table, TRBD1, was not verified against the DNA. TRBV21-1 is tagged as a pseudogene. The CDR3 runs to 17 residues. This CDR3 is CASSKNRHFSRSYEQYF. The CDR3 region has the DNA TGTGCCAGCAGCAAAAACAGGCACTTCAGCCGCTCCTACGAGCAGTACTTC.

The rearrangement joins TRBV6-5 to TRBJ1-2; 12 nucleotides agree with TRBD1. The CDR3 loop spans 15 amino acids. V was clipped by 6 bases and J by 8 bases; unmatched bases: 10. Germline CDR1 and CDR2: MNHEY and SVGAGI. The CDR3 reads CASRPDRDRGRGYTF. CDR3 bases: TGTGCCAGCAGACCCGACCGGGACAGGGGGCGAGGCTACACCTTC.

The CDR3 DNA follows: TGCGCCAGCAGCCAAGTTGACCGGCAAGAGACCCAGTACTTC. Translated, it gives CASSQVDRQETQYF. The chain carries TRBV4-1 and TRBJ2-5; D gene unclear. Germline V lookup: CDR1 MGHRA, CDR2 YSYEKL. This CDR3 has 14 amino acids. Trimming pared 1 base from V and 2 bases from J, leaving 8 bases between.

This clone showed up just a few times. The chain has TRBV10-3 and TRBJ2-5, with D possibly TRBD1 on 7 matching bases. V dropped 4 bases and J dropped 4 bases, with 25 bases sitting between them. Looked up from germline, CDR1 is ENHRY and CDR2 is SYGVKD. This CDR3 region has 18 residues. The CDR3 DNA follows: TGTGCCATCAGTGCGGGAAGGGGAGGCGGTCAGGGGGGAGAGACCCAGTACTTC. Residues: CAISAGRGGGQGGETQYF.

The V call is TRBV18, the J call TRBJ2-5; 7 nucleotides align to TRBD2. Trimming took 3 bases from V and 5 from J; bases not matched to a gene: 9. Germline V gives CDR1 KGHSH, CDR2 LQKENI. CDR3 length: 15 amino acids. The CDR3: CASSPEWGGGETQYF. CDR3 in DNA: TGTGCCAGCTCACCCGAGTGGGGGGGAGGCGAGACCCAGTACTTC. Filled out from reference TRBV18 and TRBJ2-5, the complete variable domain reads NAGVMQNPRHLVRRRGQEARLRCSPMKGHSHVYWYRQLPEEGLKFMVYLQKENIIDESGMPKERFSAEFPKEGPSILRIQQVVRGDSAAYFCASSPEWGGGETQYFGPGTRLLVL.

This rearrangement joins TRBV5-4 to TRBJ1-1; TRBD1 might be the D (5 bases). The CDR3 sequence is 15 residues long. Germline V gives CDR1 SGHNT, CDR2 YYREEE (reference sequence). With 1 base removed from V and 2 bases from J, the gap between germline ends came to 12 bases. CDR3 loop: CASSLQRRANTEAFF. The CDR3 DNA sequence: TGTGCCAGCAGCTTGCAACGCAGGGCCAACACTGAAGCTTTCTTT.

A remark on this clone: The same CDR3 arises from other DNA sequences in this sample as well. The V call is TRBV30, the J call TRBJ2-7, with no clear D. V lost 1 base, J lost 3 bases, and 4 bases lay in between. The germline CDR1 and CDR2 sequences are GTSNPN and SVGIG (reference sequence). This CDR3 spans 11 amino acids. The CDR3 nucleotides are TGTGCCTGGAGTGGAGGCTACGAGCAGTACTTC. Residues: CAWSGGYEQYF.

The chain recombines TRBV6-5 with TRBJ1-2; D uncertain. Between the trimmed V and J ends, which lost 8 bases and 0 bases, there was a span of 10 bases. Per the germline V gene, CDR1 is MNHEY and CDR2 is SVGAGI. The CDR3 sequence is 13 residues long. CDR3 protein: CASDVGANYGYTF. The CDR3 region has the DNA TGTGCCAGCGACGTCGGAGCTAACTATGGCTACACCTTC.